This T cell receptor (beta chain) was obtained from a study of T cell repertoires in cytomegalovirus infection (dated by TCRdb to about 2019). A note on the overall study: The HLA type of each donor mattered for the analysis, because public TCR beta signatures pointed to carriage of CMV infection along with the matching HLA type.

Overall results and qualifications from the work: Carriers of CMV infection plus the relevant HLA type were discriminated by the cumulative frequency of public TCR beta family members in the study cohort and in an independent approximately 340-donor cohort. In the ex vivo response, HLA-C-restricted CMV-specific TCR beta clonotypes were dominant, and in two of eight donors the single most frequent clonotype came from this HLA-C-restricted group.

This clonotype has a count of ten or more. Which antigen it targets is not known. Base qualities are not recorded, but no much larger clone differs from it by a single base. Including the terminal cysteine and phenylalanine, the CDR3 comprises 17 residues. Only the CDR3 portion is preserved as DNA: 51 bases, with reading frame beginning at the first base. Trimming at the junction amounts to 0 bases on V and 1 base on J, and the germline ends lie 13 bases apart. According to the germline V gene, CDR1 reads SGHTA and CDR2 reads FQGNSA. Sequencing used an Illumina HiSeq 1500. TCRdb reanalyzed the raw reads on its own, using fastp at Q25 for trimming and MiXCR for clone calling, and kept in-frame beta chains. Rows are unified per CDR3 protein, each entry keeping the most common DNA and genes. Recorded for this sample are approximately 76,000 distinct CDR3 sequences; roughly 3.7% of them occurred a single time. Less than 5% of the sample rests with the top ten.

The chain uses TRBV7-2 and TRBJ2-1, with the D call perhaps TRBD1 or TRBD2, as 5 bases match in each case. The receptor's source is a human donor in good health (CMV status not recorded). Some clones in this sample may be carry-over from other donors' samples. Sequenced: PBMCs. The nucleotides read TGTGCCAGCAGCTTAGCGGGACCCCTGATATCCTACAATGAGCAGTTCTTC. Translated, this is CASSLAGPLISYNEQFF.